The TCR beta chain described here comes from a study of blood T cell repertoires in COVID-19. In the study overall: Samples taken during acute and convalescent COVID-19 were collected in the United States, Italy and Spain. Sources were T cells, B-cell-depleted T cells, or PBMCs; the material itself was cDNA or gDNA.

Original processing notes: Amplified reference gene primers provided the basis for estimating nucleated cell counts. Profiling relied on immunoSEQ multiplex PCR, and the TCRdb table lists in-frame clones only, not all of them. Clone size and the V and J calls come from that table; the DNA yielded D and trimming. The sample records fewer than 400,000 clones, about 88% being singletons. This clone was counted a single time. The CDR3 length is 16 residues. J lost 2 bases, V lost 2 bases, and 4 bases had no gene match. Germline V CDR1 and CDR2: MDHEN, SYDVKM. Sequenced material: peripheral blood. This receptor was identified in a human donor in a cohort sampled during active COVID-19. V is TRBV28 and J is TRBJ1-2; TRBD1 matches at 11 bases. CDR3 coding DNA: TGTGCCAGCAGTTTACGGACAGGGGGCGCGAACTATGGCTACACCTTC. Translation: CASSLRTGGANYGYTF.